The source of this TCR beta chain is a study of T cells in tuberculosis. TCRdb keeps only in-frame clones here, not all; method: immunoSEQ multiplex PCR. The table includes around 23,000 clones, over 75% detected once. Specified time point: new active TB diagnosis, blood taken before or within 7 days of starting treatment. CDR1 and CDR2 (germline): LNHDA, SQIVND (reference sequence). The V and J ends lost 3 bases and 2 bases respectively, with 11 bases between them. The CDR3 runs to 16 residues. This material consisted of PBMCs, taken at tuberculosis diagnosis. The TCR was taken from an adult with tuberculosis. The V and J genes are TRBV19 and TRBJ2-6; tentative D call: TRBD1 (5 bases). CDR3 in DNA: TGTGCCAGTAGTATCACTGGGGCAACTGGGGCCAACGTCCTGACTTTC. Its translation is CASSITGATGANVLTF.